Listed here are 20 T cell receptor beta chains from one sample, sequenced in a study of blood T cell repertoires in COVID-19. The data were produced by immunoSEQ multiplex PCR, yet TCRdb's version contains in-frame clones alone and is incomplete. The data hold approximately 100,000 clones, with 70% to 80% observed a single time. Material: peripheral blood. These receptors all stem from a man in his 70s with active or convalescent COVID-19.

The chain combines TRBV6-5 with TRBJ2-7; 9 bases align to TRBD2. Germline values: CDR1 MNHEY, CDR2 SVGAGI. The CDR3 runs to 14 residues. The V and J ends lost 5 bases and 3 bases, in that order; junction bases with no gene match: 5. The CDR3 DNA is TGTGCCAGCAGTCCCGGGACTAGCCGCTACGAGCAGTACTTC. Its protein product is CASSPGTSRYEQYF.

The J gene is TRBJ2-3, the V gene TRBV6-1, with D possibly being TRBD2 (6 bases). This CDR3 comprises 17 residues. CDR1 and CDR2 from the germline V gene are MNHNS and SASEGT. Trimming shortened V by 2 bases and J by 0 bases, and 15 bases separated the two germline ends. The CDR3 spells CASSEIGVGLSTDTQYF. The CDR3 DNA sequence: TGTGCCAGCAGTGAAATCGGTGTGGGACTTAGCACAGATACGCAGTATTTT.

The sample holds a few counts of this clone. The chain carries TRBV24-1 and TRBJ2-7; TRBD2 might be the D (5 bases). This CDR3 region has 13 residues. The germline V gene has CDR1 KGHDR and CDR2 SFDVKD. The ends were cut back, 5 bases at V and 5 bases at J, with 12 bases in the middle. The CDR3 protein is CATSVPGINEQYF. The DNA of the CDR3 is TGTGCCACCAGTGTTCCGGGGATAAACGAGCAGTACTTC.

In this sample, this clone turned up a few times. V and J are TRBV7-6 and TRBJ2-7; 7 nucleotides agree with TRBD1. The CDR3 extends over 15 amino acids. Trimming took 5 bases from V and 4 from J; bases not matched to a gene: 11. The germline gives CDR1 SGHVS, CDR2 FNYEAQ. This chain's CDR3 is CASSLRQGSWYEQYF. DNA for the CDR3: TGTGCCAGCAGCCTCCGACAGGGTAGTTGGTACGAGCAGTACTTC.

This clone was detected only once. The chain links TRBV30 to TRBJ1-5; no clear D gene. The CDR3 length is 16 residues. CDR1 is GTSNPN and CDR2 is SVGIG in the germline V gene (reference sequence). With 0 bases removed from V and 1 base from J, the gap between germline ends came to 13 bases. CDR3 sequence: CAWSVGEGWSNQPQHF. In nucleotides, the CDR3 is TGTGCCTGGAGTGTCGGTGAGGGTTGGAGCAATCAGCCCCAGCATTTT. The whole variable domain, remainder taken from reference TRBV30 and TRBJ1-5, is SQTIHQWPATLVQPVGSPLSLECTVEGTSNPNLYWYRQAAGRGLQLLFYSVGIGQISSEVPQNLSASRPQDRQFILSSKKLLLSDSGFYLCAWSVGEGWSNQPQHFGDGTRLSIL.

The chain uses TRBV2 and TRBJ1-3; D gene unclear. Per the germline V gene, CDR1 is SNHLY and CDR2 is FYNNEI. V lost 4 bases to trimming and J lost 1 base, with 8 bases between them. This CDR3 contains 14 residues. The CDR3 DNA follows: TGTGCCAGCAGTGCGTCAGTATCTGGAAACACCATATATTTT. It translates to CASSASVSGNTIYF.

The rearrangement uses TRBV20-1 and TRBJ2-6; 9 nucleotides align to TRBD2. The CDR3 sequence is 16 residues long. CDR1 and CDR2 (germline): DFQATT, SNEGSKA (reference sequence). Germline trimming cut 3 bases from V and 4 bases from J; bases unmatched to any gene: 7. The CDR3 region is CSASPGLASGANVLTF. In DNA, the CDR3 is TGCAGTGCTAGTCCGGGACTAGCATCAGGGGCCAACGTCCTGACTTTC.

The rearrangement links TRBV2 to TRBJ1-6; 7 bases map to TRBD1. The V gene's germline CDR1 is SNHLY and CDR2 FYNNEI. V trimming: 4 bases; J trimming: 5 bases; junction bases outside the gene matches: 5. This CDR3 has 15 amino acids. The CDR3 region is CASSASGTDNSPLHF. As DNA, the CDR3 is TGTGCCAGCAGTGCTTCCGGGACAGATAATTCACCCCTCCACTTT.

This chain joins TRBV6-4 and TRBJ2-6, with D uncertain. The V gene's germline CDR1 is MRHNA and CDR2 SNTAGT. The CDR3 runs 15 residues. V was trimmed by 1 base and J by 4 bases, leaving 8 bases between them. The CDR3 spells CASSDYHSGANVLTF. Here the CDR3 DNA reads TGTGCCAGCAGTGACTACCACTCCGGGGCCAACGTCCTGACTTTC.

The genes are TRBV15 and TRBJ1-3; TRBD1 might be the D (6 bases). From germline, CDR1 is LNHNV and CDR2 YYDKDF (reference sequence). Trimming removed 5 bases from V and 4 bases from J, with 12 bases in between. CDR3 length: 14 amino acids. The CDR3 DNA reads TGTGCCACCAGCCTTGCGGGGGGCGGAAACACCATATATTTT. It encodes CATSLAGGGNTIYF.

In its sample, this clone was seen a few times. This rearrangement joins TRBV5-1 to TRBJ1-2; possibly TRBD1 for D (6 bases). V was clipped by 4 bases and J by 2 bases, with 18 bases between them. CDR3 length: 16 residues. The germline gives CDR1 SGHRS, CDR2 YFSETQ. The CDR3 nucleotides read TGCGCCAGCAGCCCGGAAATAGGGGGTTGGAACTATGGCTACACCTTC. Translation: CASSPEIGGWNYGYTF.

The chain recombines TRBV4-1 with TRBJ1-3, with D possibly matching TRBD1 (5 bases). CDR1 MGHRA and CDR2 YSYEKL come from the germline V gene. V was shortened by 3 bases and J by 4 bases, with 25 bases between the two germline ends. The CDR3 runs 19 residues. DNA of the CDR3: TGCGCCAGCAGCCATCAAGATTGGGGGAGGAGGGTGGCCGGAAACACCATATATTTT. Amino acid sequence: CASSHQDWGRRVAGNTIYF.

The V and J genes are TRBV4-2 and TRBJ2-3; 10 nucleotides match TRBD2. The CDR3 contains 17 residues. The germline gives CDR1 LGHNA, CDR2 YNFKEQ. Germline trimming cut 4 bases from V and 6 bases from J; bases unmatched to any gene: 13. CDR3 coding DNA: TGTGCCAGCAGCCCTAGACTAGCGGGCGGTTTTTCGGATACGCAGTATTTT. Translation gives CASSPRLAGGFSDTQYF.

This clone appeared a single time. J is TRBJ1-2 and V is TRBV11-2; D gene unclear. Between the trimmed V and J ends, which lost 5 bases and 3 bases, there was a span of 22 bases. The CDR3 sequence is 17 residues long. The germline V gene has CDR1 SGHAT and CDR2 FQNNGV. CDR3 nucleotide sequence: TGTGCCAGCAGCCCAGAAGGCGCAGGAAGATATTACTATGGCTACACCTTC. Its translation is CASSPEGAGRYYYGYTF.

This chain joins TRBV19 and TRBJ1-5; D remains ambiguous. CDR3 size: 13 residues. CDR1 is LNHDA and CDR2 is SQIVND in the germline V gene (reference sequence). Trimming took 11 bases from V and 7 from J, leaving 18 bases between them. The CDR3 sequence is CAGPSRVIQPQHF. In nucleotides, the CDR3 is TGTGCCGGGCCAAGCAGAGTAATACAGCCCCAGCATTTT. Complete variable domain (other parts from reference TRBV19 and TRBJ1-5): DGGITQSPKYLFRKEGQNVTLSCEQNLNHDAMYWYRQDPGQGLRLIYYSQIVNDFQKGDIAEGYSVSREKKESFPLTVTSAQKNPTAFYLCAGPSRVIQPQHFGDGTRLSIL.

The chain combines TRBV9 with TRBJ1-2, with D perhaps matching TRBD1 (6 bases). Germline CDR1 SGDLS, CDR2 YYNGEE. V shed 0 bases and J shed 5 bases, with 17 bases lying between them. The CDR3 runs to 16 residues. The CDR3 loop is CASSVEGTGGKYGYTF. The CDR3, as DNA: TGTGCCAGCAGCGTAGAGGGGACGGGGGGCAAATATGGCTACACCTTC.

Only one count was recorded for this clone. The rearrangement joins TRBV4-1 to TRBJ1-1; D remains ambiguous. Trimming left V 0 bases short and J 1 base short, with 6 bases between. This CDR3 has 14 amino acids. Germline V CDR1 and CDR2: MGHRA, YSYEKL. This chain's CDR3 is CASSQEGANTEAFF. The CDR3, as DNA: TGCGCCAGCAGCCAAGAGGGAGCGAACACTGAAGCTTTCTTT.

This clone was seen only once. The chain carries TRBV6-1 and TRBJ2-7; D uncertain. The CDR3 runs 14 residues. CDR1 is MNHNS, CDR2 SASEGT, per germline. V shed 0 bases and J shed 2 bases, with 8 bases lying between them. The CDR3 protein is CASSEATLAYEQYF. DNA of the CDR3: TGTGCCAGCAGTGAAGCAACCCTAGCCTACGAGCAGTACTTC.

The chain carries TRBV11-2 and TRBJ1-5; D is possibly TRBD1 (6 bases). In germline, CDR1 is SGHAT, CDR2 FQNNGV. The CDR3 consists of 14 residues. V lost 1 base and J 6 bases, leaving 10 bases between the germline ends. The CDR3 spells CASSLVSGAQPQHF. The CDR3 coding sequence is TGTGCCAGCAGCTTAGTGTCAGGGGCTCAGCCCCAGCATTTT.

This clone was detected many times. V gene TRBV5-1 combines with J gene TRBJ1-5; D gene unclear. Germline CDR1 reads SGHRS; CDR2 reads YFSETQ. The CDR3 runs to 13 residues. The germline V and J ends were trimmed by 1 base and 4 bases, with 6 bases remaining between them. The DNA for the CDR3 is TGCGCCAGCAGCTTGAACGGTAATCAGCCCCAGCATTTT. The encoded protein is CASSLNGNQPQHF.